Shown below are 21 T cell receptor beta chains from a single sample sequenced in a study of cytomegalovirus exposure and HLA in healthy donors. The PCR employed 60 Vbeta primers together with 13 Jbeta primers. Produced via immunoSEQ multiplex PCR; TCRdb's table is partial and in-frame only. Here the sample spans over 120,000 clones, around 82% being singletons. Sequencing input: PBMCs. These receptors all stem from a woman younger than 30 in good health and CMV-seropositive.

This clone was picked up one time. The chain links TRBV7-9 to TRBJ2-6, with 10 bases matching TRBD1. This CDR3 is built from 17 residues. With 6 bases clipped from V and 4 bases from J, the junction kept 9 bases outside the gene matches. Germline CDR1 reads SEHNR; CDR2 reads FQNEAQ (reference sequence). The CDR3 nucleotides read TGTGCCAGCAGGCTTTGGACAGGGGGTGCCGGGGCCAACGTCCTGACTTTC. Its protein product is CASRLWTGGAGANVLTF.

The chain combines TRBV5-1 with TRBJ2-7, with a weak D call TRBD1 (5 bases). This CDR3 region has 13 residues. The V gene lost 5 bases and the J gene lost 5 bases, with 14 bases spanning the gap. Germline-derived CDR1 and CDR2 are SGHRS and YFSETQ. The CDR3 region is CASSYRPGDEQYF. The CDR3 DNA reads as TGCGCCAGCAGTTACAGGCCTGGGGACGAGCAGTACTTC.

The chain carries TRBV4-3 and TRBJ2-3, with a tentative D call TRBD2 (5 bases). The CDR3 sequence is 15 residues long. CDR1 and CDR2 (germline): LGHNA, YSLEER. Trimming took 0 bases from V and 2 from J, leaving 9 bases between them. Written as DNA, the CDR3 is TGCGCCAGCAGCCAAGATACAGACTACACAGATACGCAGTATTTT. Translating it yields CASSQDTDYTDTQYF.

The chain couples TRBV7-9 to TRBJ1-6, with 10 bases fitting TRBD1. The CDR3 consists of 15 residues. After removal of 1 base from V and 9 bases from J, the junction contained 3 bases not matched to a gene. CDR1 SEHNR and CDR2 FQNEAQ come from the germline V gene (reference sequence). CDR3 coding DNA: TGTGCCAGCAGCTTAGAGACAGGGGGCGTTTCACCCCTCCACTTT. The encoded protein is CASSLETGGVSPLHF.

The gene calls are TRBV27 and TRBJ2-4, with a weak D call TRBD1 (5 bases). V lost 4 bases, J lost 1 base, and 17 bases lay in between. CDR3 length: 17 amino acids. Germline V gene lookup returns CDR1 MNHEY and CDR2 SMNVEV (reference sequence). The CDR3 sequence is CASSSNPGYEAKNIQYF. The CDR3 DNA is TGTGCCAGCAGTTCGAATCCAGGGTACGAGGCCAAAAACATTCAGTACTTC.

The genes are TRBV28 and TRBJ2-1; TRBD2 aligns across 7 bases. The CDR3 loop spans 15 amino acids. Trimming at V came to 5 bases and at J to 8 bases, leaving 12 bases not matched to a gene. Germline V gene data show CDR1 as MDHEN and CDR2 as SYDVKM. CDR3 nucleotide sequence: TGTGCCAGCAGTCCTCGGATAAGCGGGGAGGATGAGCAGTTCTTC. Translating gives CASSPRISGEDEQFF. The whole variable domain, filled in from reference TRBV28 and TRBJ2-1, reads DVKVTQSSRYLVKRTGEKVFLECVQDMDHENMFWYRQDPGLGLRLIYFSYDVKMKEKGDIPEGYSVSREKKERFSLILESASTNQTSMYLCASSPRISGEDEQFFGPGTRLTVL.

The chain is built from TRBV6-1 and TRBJ1-2; 10 bases are shared with TRBD1. Germline CDR1 and CDR2: MNHNS and SASEGT. This CDR3 region has 16 residues. J gave up 2 bases and V 4 bases, and 7 bases lay outside the gene matches. The CDR3 region has the DNA TGTGCCAGCAGTGTGGACAGGGGGGTTGACAACTATGGCTACACCTTC. Protein product: CASSVDRGVDNYGYTF.

The V gene is TRBV4-1, the J gene TRBJ2-2, with unresolved D. V lost 3 bases, J lost 8 bases, and 4 bases lay in between. The CDR3 loop spans 11 amino acids. Germline V lookup: CDR1 MGHRA, CDR2 YSYEKL. CDR3 coding DNA: TGCGCCAGCAGCCACCCGGGGGAGCTGTTTTTT. It encodes CASSHPGELFF.

The CDR3 nucleotides read TGTGCCAGCAGTTTGGACAGCCTCGGGGGCTACACCTTC. Translated: CASSLDSLGGYTF. This chain links TRBV27 with TRBJ1-2; maybe TRBD1 (6 bases). The CDR3 extends over 13 amino acids. Germline V CDR1 and CDR2: MNHEY, SMNVEV (reference sequence). The ends were cut back, 3 bases at V and 8 bases at J, with 13 bases in the middle.

The rearrangement joins TRBV6-1 to TRBJ1-4, with D perhaps matching TRBD1 (5 bases). Trimming shortened V by 3 bases and J by 8 bases, and 19 bases separated the two germline ends. CDR1 is MNHNS and CDR2 is SASEGT in the germline V gene. The CDR3 is made up of 16 amino acids. CDR3: CASSDLTRAGGEKLFF. CDR3 sequence (DNA): TGTGCCAGCAGTGATCTGACCCGGGCCGGGGGAGAAAAACTGTTTTTT.

The CDR3 nucleotides are TGTGCCAGCAGCCCGGGACTAGCGGGGGGGCGGGCCGAGCAGTACTTC. Translating it yields CASSPGLAGGRAEQYF. This sequence joins TRBV7-2 and TRBJ2-7; 16 bases are shared with TRBD2. The CDR3 has 16 residues. Trimming at V came to 5 bases and at J to 6 bases, leaving 7 bases not matched to a gene. Per the germline V gene, CDR1 is SGHTA and CDR2 is FQGNSA.

The chain combines TRBV5-6 with TRBJ2-5, with 10 bases that match TRBD1. CDR1 and CDR2 from the germline V gene are SGHDT and YYEEEE. V was clipped by 1 base and J by 5 bases; unmatched bases: 5. The CDR3 is 15 amino acids. The CDR3 loop is CASSLIGQGGETQYF. The CDR3 DNA follows: TGTGCCAGCAGCTTGATCGGACAGGGGGGGGAGACCCAGTACTTC.

The chain employs TRBV5-5 and TRBJ1-1, with 8 nucleotides matching TRBD1. The length of the CDR3 is 16 residues. V lost 4 bases and J lost 0; bases outside the gene matches: 8. Per the germline V gene, CDR1 is SGHKS and CDR2 is YYEKEE (reference sequence). CDR3 coding DNA: TGTGCCAGCAGCCCTCTCCGACAGGGGCTGAACACTGAAGCTTTCTTT. Amino acid sequence: CASSPLRQGLNTEAFF.

J is TRBJ2-4 and V is TRBV6-6; the match to TRBD2 covers 7 bases. The CDR3 loop spans 15 amino acids. Germline V gives CDR1 MNHNY, CDR2 SVGAGI (reference sequence). Trimming cost V 2 bases and J 2 bases; bases outside gene matches: 3. The CDR3 coding sequence is TGTGCCAGCAGTTACGCAGCGGGAACCAAAAACATTCAGTACTTC. This sequence encodes CASSYAAGTKNIQYF.

This sequence joins TRBV5-1 and TRBJ2-1, with TRBD2 identical over 9 bases. V lost 0 bases and J lost 0; bases outside the gene matches: 7. CDR1 is SGHRS, CDR2 YFSETQ, per germline. The CDR3 spans 18 residues. DNA for the CDR3: TGCGCCAGCAGCTTGGGTAATAGCGGGGGACTCTCCTACAATGAGCAGTTCTTC. This gives the protein CASSLGNSGGLSYNEQFF.

The chain combines TRBV30 with TRBJ1-5; 8 bases are shared with TRBD1. J gave up 7 bases and V 1 base, and 6 bases lay outside the gene matches. In germline, CDR1 is GTSNPN, CDR2 SVGIG (reference sequence). The CDR3 has 14 residues. The CDR3 DNA is TGTGCCTGGAGTGCGAGACAGGGGATGCAGCCCCAGCATTTT. Protein sequence: CAWSARQGMQPQHF.

This clone was seen a handful of times. This chain uses TRBV5-1 with TRBJ1-1; 7 bases line up with TRBD1. This CDR3 has 14 residues. Trimming took 3 bases from V and 2 from J; bases not matched to a gene: 4. Germline CDR1 is SGHRS and CDR2 is YFSETQ. In DNA form, the CDR3 reads TGCGCCAGCAGCTCGACAGGGCGTAACACTGAAGCTTTCTTT. Its translation: CASSSTGRNTEAFF.

J is TRBJ2-1 and V is TRBV27, with D possibly TRBD2 on 5 matching bases. The germline V gene encodes CDR1 MNHEY and CDR2 SMNVEV (reference sequence). Trimming left V 5 bases short and J 4 bases short, with 9 bases between. This CDR3 spans 13 amino acids. The CDR3 spells CASSITSYNEQFF. The CDR3 nucleotides read TGTGCCAGCAGTATTACTAGTTACAATGAGCAGTTCTTC.

This clone was seen a few times. The chain is built from TRBV6-1 and TRBJ2-5; possible D gene TRBD1, 5 bases. Judging by the DNA end, TRBJ2-7 fits better; the J call may be wrong. The CDR3 has 15 residues. Germline assignment: CDR1 MNHNS and CDR2 SASEGT. CDR3 protein: CASSDGGHRIYEQYF. The CDR3 nucleotides read TGTGCCAGCAGTGATGGTGGACACCGAATCTACGAGCAGTACTTC.

The chain carries TRBV11-3 and TRBJ2-3, with 9 bases lining up with TRBD1. CDR1 and CDR2 from the germline V gene are SGHNT and YENEEA. CDR3 length: 15 amino acids. V was clipped by 7 bases and J by 2 bases; unmatched bases: 7. CDR3 in amino acids: CASTPGQGSTDTQYF. In DNA, the CDR3 is TGTGCCAGCACCCCGGGACAGGGATCCACAGATACGCAGTATTTT.

This clone came up once. V gene TRBV5-6 combines with J gene TRBJ1-4; 9 nucleotides agree with TRBD1. The CDR3 spans 15 residues. V trimming: 4 bases; J trimming: 4 bases; junction bases outside the gene matches: 5. The V gene's germline CDR1 is SGHDT and CDR2 YYEEEE. The CDR3 DNA follows: TGTGCCAGCAGCGGGGGGACAGGGCTTAATGAAAAACTGTTTTTT. This encodes CASSGGTGLNEKLFF.